The 16 T cell receptor beta chains listed next were all sequenced from one sample in a study of T cells in Graves' hyperthyroidism and ophthalmopathy. Using RNA transcripts as the source, TCR beta CDR3 regions were amplified. HTBI primers were used for first-round RT-PCR of the TCR CDR3. TCRdb re-called the multiplex PCR reads with MiXCR, one entry per CDR3 protein. The sample lists 300,000 to 400,000 distinct CDR3 sequences, 15% to 20% occurring once. The sample comprised blood. These receptors all come from a woman between 50 and 59 years old with Graves' hyperthyroidism.

The chain recombines TRBV7-9 with TRBJ1-5, with 9 bases identical to TRBD1. Looked up from germline, CDR1 is SEHNR and CDR2 is FQNEAQ (reference sequence). The length of the CDR3 is 17 residues. V was clipped by 5 bases and J by 6 bases; unmatched bases: 14. CDR3 in amino acids: CASSRPGTGSLGQPQHF. The DNA of the CDR3 is TGTGCCAGCAGCCGTCCCGGGACAGGGAGTTTGGGTCAGCCCCAGCATTTT. The whole variable domain, filled in from reference TRBV7-9 and TRBJ1-5, reads DTGVSQNPRHKITKRGQNVTFRCDPISEHNRLYWYRQTLGQGPEFLTYFQNEAQLEKSRLLSDRFSAERPKGSFSTLEIQRTEQGDSAMYLCASSRPGTGSLGQPQHFGDGTRLSIL.

This clonotype was counted at least ten times. V and J are TRBV3-1 and TRBJ2-1, with 15 nucleotides matching TRBD2. There are 17 residues in the CDR3. CDR1 is LGHDT and CDR2 is YNNKEL in the germline V gene (reference sequence). The trim removed 3 bases at V and 6 bases at J, leaving 6 bases unmatched. The CDR3: CASSHGSGLAGGNEQFF. CDR3 coding DNA: TGTGCCAGCAGCCACGGATCGGGACTAGCGGGAGGCAATGAGCAGTTCTTC.

There are a few counts of this clonotype. The chain uses TRBV3-1 and TRBJ2-6; D ambiguous. From germline, CDR1 is LGHDT and CDR2 YNNKEL (reference sequence). V gave up 3 bases and J gave up 4 bases, with 10 bases separating them. The CDR3 has 15 amino acids. The CDR3 DNA follows: TGTGCCAGCAGCCAGGCCGGGTACGGGGCCAACGTCCTGACTTTC. This codes for CASSQAGYGANVLTF. The full variable domain, rest sourced from reference TRBV3-1 and TRBJ2-6, is DTAVSQTPKYLVTQMGNDKSIKCEQNLGHDTMYWYKQDSKKFLKIMFSYNNKELIINETVPNRFSPKSPDKAHLNLHINSLELGDSAVYFCASSQAGYGANVLTFGAGSRLTVL.

This clonotype came up a few times. The genes are TRBV6-1 and TRBJ2-7; D gene unclear. Germline CDR1 is MNHNS and CDR2 is SASEGT. V lost 1 base and J 6 bases, leaving 13 bases between the germline ends. The CDR3 has 14 amino acids. CDR3: CASSEVLTDIEQYV. The CDR3 DNA sequence: TGTGCCAGCAGTGAAGTCCTGACTGATATCGAGCAGTACGTC.

The chain links TRBV9 to TRBJ1-5; D uncertain. The germline V gene encodes CDR1 SGDLS and CDR2 YYNGEE. The CDR3 totals 13 residues. V was trimmed by 0 bases and J by 7 bases, leaving 8 bases between them. The CDR3 DNA reads as TGTGCCAGCAGCGTAGCTCTTTGGCAGCCCCAGCATTTT. This sequence encodes CASSVALWQPQHF.

The rearrangement links TRBV5-6 to TRBJ2-5; D perhaps matches TRBD1 (5 bases). This CDR3 contains 14 residues. The germline V and J ends were trimmed by 0 bases and 1 base, with 7 bases remaining between them. Germline-derived CDR1 and CDR2 are SGHDT and YYEEEE. This CDR3 reads CASSLEDIQETQYF. The CDR3 DNA is TGTGCCAGCAGCTTGGAGGACATCCAAGAGACCCAGTACTTC.

This chain joins TRBV6-5 and TRBJ1-6, with D tentatively TRBD1 (6 bases). In germline, CDR1 is MNHEY, CDR2 SVGAGI. Between the trimmed V and J ends, which lost 4 bases and 6 bases, there was a span of 16 bases. This CDR3 region has 16 residues. The CDR3 protein is CASSSLPGQTNSPLHF. The CDR3 DNA reads TGTGCCAGCAGTTCACTGCCCGGACAGACTAATTCACCCCTCCACTTT.

This rearrangement joins TRBV15 to TRBJ2-3, with 12 bases matching TRBD2. This CDR3 spans 14 amino acids. CDR1 and CDR2 from the germline V gene are LNHNV and YYDKDF (reference sequence). Trimming at V came to 4 bases and at J to 12 bases, leaving 8 bases not matched to a gene. The CDR3 is CATSTRLAGAPQYF. The CDR3, as DNA: TGTGCCACCAGCACCCGACTAGCGGGGGCCCCTCAGTATTTT.

In this sample, this clonotype turned up many times. The rearrangement uses TRBV12-3 or TRBV12-4 and TRBJ1-3, with unresolved D. The CDR3 is 12 amino acids. The V and J ends lost 6 bases and 3 bases respectively, with 6 bases between them. This chain's CDR3 is CASRIGGNTIYF. In DNA form, the CDR3 reads TGTGCCAGCAGGATCGGTGGAAACACCATATATTTT.

This clonotype occurred many times. The gene calls are TRBV27 and TRBJ1-5, with a possible D match to TRBD1 (5 bases). Germline V lookup: CDR1 MNHEY, CDR2 SMNVEV (reference sequence). V dropped 2 bases and J dropped 0 bases, with 14 bases sitting between them. The CDR3 contains 17 residues. This CDR3 reads CASSLGGGANSNQPQHF. The CDR3 nucleotides are TGTGCCAGCAGTTTAGGCGGAGGGGCAAATAGCAATCAGCCCCAGCATTTT.

CDR3 amino acids: CASSEGTSGTSSYEQYF. The CDR3 nucleotides are TGCGCCAGCAGTGAGGGGACTAGCGGGACTAGCTCCTACGAGCAGTACTTC. V is TRBV10-1 and J is TRBJ2-7; 13 bases fit TRBD2. CDR3 length: 17 amino acids. Germline trimming cut 2 bases from V and 0 bases from J; bases unmatched to any gene: 4. CDR1 and CDR2 (germline): WNHNN, SYGVQD (reference sequence).

At least ten counts were recorded for this clonotype. The chain combines TRBV28 with TRBJ2-5, with D possibly matching TRBD2 (5 bases). Deletions cut 6 bases from V and 4 bases from J, with 9 bases between. Germline loops: CDR1 MDHEN, CDR2 SYDVKM. The CDR3 loop spans 12 amino acids. The CDR3 sequence is CASSGKGETQYF. CDR3 in DNA: TGTGCCAGCAGCGGGAAGGGAGAGACCCAGTACTTC.

The chain joins TRBV10-2 to TRBJ2-2; D gene unclear. The V gene's germline CDR1 is WSHSY and CDR2 SAAADI. Trimming took 0 bases from V and 3 from J, leaving 5 bases between them. The CDR3 is 14 residues long. CDR3 nucleotide sequence: TGCGCCAGCAGTGAGTCACCGTACACCGGGGAGCTGTTTTTT. It codes for CASSESPYTGELFF.

The chain links TRBV7-8 to TRBJ1-5; TRBD1 agrees at 7 bases. The length of the CDR3 is 15 residues. The J segment lost 9 bases and the V segment lost 2 bases, leaving 10 bases of the junction unmatched. CDR1 SGHVS and CDR2 FQNEAQ come from the germline V gene. CDR3 DNA sequence: TGTGCCAGCAGCTTAACCGACAGGGAGGGATGGCCCCAGCATTTT. It encodes CASSLTDREGWPQHF.

This clonotype was recorded only once. This chain uses TRBV7-6 with TRBJ2-3; D uncertain. The CDR3 extends over 15 amino acids. From germline, CDR1 is SGHVS and CDR2 FNYEAQ. The V gene lost 1 base and the J gene lost 8 bases, with 16 bases spanning the gap. The CDR3 loop is CASSLVPGGDATQYF. The CDR3 nucleotides read TGTGCCAGCAGCTTAGTCCCAGGTGGAGACGCTACGCAGTATTTT.

This clonotype turned up a few times. CDR3 sequence reads: CASSLRQASYNEQFF. The CDR3 DNA is TGTGCCAGCAGCCTCCGACAGGCCTCCTACAATGAGCAGTTCTTC. The chain carries TRBV3-1 and TRBJ2-1; tentatively, D is TRBD1 (6 bases). Trimming cost V 4 bases and J 0 bases, with 10 bases left between them. Per the germline V gene, CDR1 is LGHDT and CDR2 is YNNKEL (reference sequence). The length of the CDR3 is 15 residues.